This T cell receptor (beta chain) was recorded in a study of T cell repertoires in cytomegalovirus infection. Study-wide background: An indication of both CMV infection and matching HLA type came from public TCR beta signatures. Whole-study results and caveats: CMV-specific TCR beta clonotypes restricted by HLA-C were the ones dominating the ex vivo response.

This clonotype was counted between two and nine times. Its antigen remains unknown. MiXCR, applied by TCRdb to the reads, yields one record per CDR3 protein. Found here are about 55,000 distinct CDR3 sequences, around 20% of them singletons; the top ten hold more than 55%. The CDR3 runs 15 residues. The germline CDR1 and CDR2 sequences are SGHRS and YFSETQ. Trimming cost V 0 bases and J 0 bases, with 7 bases left between them. The origin of this receptor is a human donor in good health (CMV status not recorded). Some clones in this sample may be carry-over from other donors' samples. The sequences come from CD8+ T cells from cultured PBMCs, collected from culture after CMV antigen stimulation. V and J are TRBV5-1 and TRBJ1-3, with D uncertain. The CDR3 is CASSLAGHSGNTIYF. The CDR3 DNA reads TGCGCCAGCAGCTTGGCCGGCCACTCTGGAAACACCATATATTTT.